This T cell receptor beta chain is from a study of T cell responses to AZD1222 COVID-19 vaccine. Trimming left V 6 bases short and J 7 bases short, with 13 bases between. Looked up from germline, CDR1 is MNHEY and CDR2 is SMNVEV (reference sequence). CDR3 length: 13 residues. TCRdb's copy holds only in-frame clones and misses some; the assay was immunoSEQ multiplex PCR. The sample carries under 55,000 clones, about 86% recorded once. Notes on the study in general: The study identified only six AZD1222 recipients as seropositive at baseline. The peak T cell response came first, and repertoires were sampled only after it.

This clone has more than one count but fewer than ten. Its antigen is unidentified. V gene TRBV27 combines with J gene TRBJ2-1, with a weak D call TRBD2 (6 bases). Material: peripheral blood, obtained on day 0 of AZD1222 vaccination. This TCR was sampled from an adult in good health. CDR3 DNA: TGTGCCAGCAGGACGACTAGAGAGAATGAGCAGTTCTTC. This codes for CASRTTRENEQFF.